The source of this T cell receptor beta chain is a study of T cells in Graves' hyperthyroidism and ophthalmopathy. The germline gives CDR1 MNHNS, CDR2 SASEGT. V lost 2 bases to trimming and J lost 6 bases, with 10 bases between them. CDR3 length equals 14 residues. Amplified TCR beta CDR3 regions came from RNA transcripts. The HTBI primer set was used in a first-round RT-PCR of the TCR CDR3. TCRdb called the multiplex PCR reads again in MiXCR, with one record for every CDR3 protein. In the table there are about 410,000 distinct CDR3 sequences, about 14% of which are singletons. This TCR derives from a man younger than 35 with Graves' ophthalmopathy. The V and J genes are TRBV6-1 and TRBJ2-2; D gene uncertain. The sequenced sample consisted of blood. Here the CDR3 DNA reads TGTGCCAGCAGTGAAATTTGGCCCCCCGGGGAGCTGTTTTTT. It is translated as CASSEIWPPGELFF.